Listed here is a single T cell receptor beta chain. The clone's antigen remains unknown. No much larger clone exists at a distance of one base, and base qualities are not known. Reading the label with the study, this specimen's time point is: about 25 weeks on oral tofacitinib. What the treatment or condition label conveys for this sample: oral pan-JAK inhibitor, 5-10 mg twice daily. Peripheral blood and lesional scalp punch biopsies were obtained from patients with alopecia areata. PBMCs were isolated by density centrifugation and stained for CD3, CD4 and CD8, after which CD4+ and CD8+ T cells were sorted on a FACSAria. Library construction relied on the immunoSEQ multiplex PCR assay. For TCR sequencing, RNA was extracted from every sample and reverse transcribed into cDNA to serve as template. First-strand cDNA was synthesized using SuperScript III with a 2:1 mix of oligo-dT and random hexamers. A synthetic immune receptor repertoire was used to measure amplification bias, and any remaining bias was corrected computationally. On the study's bioinformatics: Raw reads were preprocessed for error removal, and CDR3 was defined according to IMGT conventions as running from the conserved cysteine to phenylalanine. To get clonality, Shannon entropy was normalized by log2 of the number of productive unique TCRs and the result was subtracted from 1. Whether each scalp clone was CD4 or CD8 was inferred by checking scalp TCRbeta sequences against the CD4 and CD8 repertoires from sorted blood. The table comes from immuneACCESS by way of TCRdb, which keeps in-frame sequences with V and J called. Part of the clones is missing from these tables; in studies checked, under half for an unresolved V gene and the rest for unknown reasons. V, J and clone size are those of that table, while D and trimming were read from the DNA. This sample gives roughly 190,000 clones in total; 60% of them show up just once. The ten largest clones take up just over 1% of the sample.

The sample originates from a study of CD8+ T cells in alopecia areata listed by TCRdb under 2018. Context from the whole study: Treated patients were enrolled in an open-label pilot trial of oral tofacitinib at 5 to 10 mg twice daily for moderate-to-severe alopecia areata. High-throughput TCRbeta sequencing was used to examine T cell clonal expansion in alopecia areata in both the C3H/HeJ mouse model and human patients. Scalp tissue and sorted CD4+ and CD8+ peripheral blood T cells from patchy and totalis/universalis alopecia areata patients and from healthy controls were covered by human TCRbeta sequencing. Tofacitinib was administered for 6 to 18 months, and 6 months of follow-up off drug were then conducted to assess delayed response and recurrence. The RNA source kit depended on sample type: the PAXgene miRNA kit for fixed scalp, the miRNeasy kit for PBMCs, and the RNeasy kit for mouse skin. Scalp clonality was compared among normal scalp (n=4), patchy alopecia areata scalp (n=8), and alopecia totalis/universalis scalp (n=8). The SALT score, which quantifies the percentage of affected scalp surface area, was used to measure disease severity in treated patients. TCRbeta CDR3 regions were amplified by immunoSEQ multiplex PCR using 35 Vbeta forward and 13 Jbeta reverse primers. Patients on tofacitinib were biopsied at baseline and after 4 and 24 weeks of treatment, and several of the patients also had a later scalp biopsy. On the study overall, not on this receptor specifically: TCR sequences shared between patients were less clear than in mice, possibly partly because of HLA diversity in the patient population. Unlike mouse skin, where gammadelta T cells dominate, normal human skin contains resident alphabeta T cells that get sequenced too, which complicates analysis of the scalp TCR repertoire. Lesional scalp, especially in alopecia totalis/universalis, showed higher clonality and more expanded CD8+ clones than normal scalp, suggesting antigenic drive. Because the treated cohort was small and had only one nonresponder, larger studies are needed to examine links between baseline CD8+ expansion and response. During tofacitinib treatment, many expanded lesional clones remained in scalp and blood, and this persistence may partly explain relapse after treatment is stopped. Tofacitinib significantly lowered scalp clonality and the number of expanded CD8+ clones among the top 100 scalp clones.

The CDR3 runs 15 residues from the cysteine to the phenylalanine. Just the 45-base CDR3 DNA is kept, in frame starting at base 1. The V and J ends are trimmed by 0 bases and 4 bases, leaving 13 bases between them. The germline V gene gives CDR1 as SGDLS and CDR2 as YYNGEE. This sequence was found in a human donor with alopecia areata. Recombination connected TRBV9 to TRBJ1-1; no D gene call is confident. The source was CD4+ T cells sorted from blood, collected at week 24, from a patient treated with tofacitinib. The DNA reads TGTGCCAGCAGCGTAGATATAGGTCGGGGCACTGAAGCTTTCTTT. Its coded protein is CASSVDIGRGTEAFF.